This TCR beta chain came from a study of cytomegalovirus exposure and HLA in healthy donors. Study summary: The approximately 120 million unique TCR beta sequences, from some 170 million T cells, were found by an earlier analysis.

Study observations and caveats: Cytomegalovirus-associated TCR beta chains were listed, numbering 164. The CMV antigen specificity of a few CMV-associated chains was confirmed through in vitro analysis.

PCR was performed using 60 Vbeta and 13 Jbeta primers. How the authors handled the data: About 10 million of 80 million to 85 million unique TCR beta chains were shared, per a later count. Libraries were prepared by immunoSEQ multiplex PCR; TCRdb keeps only in-frame clonotypes and omits some of them. V, J and clone size are those of that table, while D and trimming were read from the DNA. There are around 63,000 clones in the sample; around 75% occur only once, and approximately 8% lies in the top ten. Per germline, CDR1 MDHEN and CDR2 SYDVKM. The J segment lost 3 bases and the V segment lost 6 bases, leaving 1 base of the junction unmatched. This CDR3 is built from 14 residues. As to this clone: Its antigen is not known.

Material: PBMCs. The TCR sequence derives from a man aged 60 to 69 in good health and CMV-seropositive. V is TRBV28 and J is TRBJ2-1; 11 bases line up with TRBD1. The CDR3 DNA is TGTGCCAGCAGGGGACAGGGGGACTACAATGAGCAGTTCTTC. It specifies CASRGQGDYNEQFF.